This TCR beta chain was obtained from a study of cytomegalovirus exposure and HLA in healthy donors. The PCR employed 60 Vbeta primers together with 13 Jbeta primers. Repertoires were generated with immunoSEQ multiplex PCR, while TCRdb's copy carries only in-frame clones and drops some. The table shows more than 140,000 clones, with roughly 73% occurring only once. Germline V gene sequence: CDR1 LGHNT, CDR2 FRNRAP. The CDR3 has 13 amino acids. Trimming cost V 4 bases and J 5 bases, with 11 bases left between them. Sequencing was performed on PBMCs. This clonotype was sampled from a female donor in good health and CMV-seronegative. The chain uses TRBV12-5 and TRBJ1-1, with D maybe TRBD1 (5 bases). This chain's CDR3 is CASGSDQGTEAFF. In DNA, the CDR3 is TGTGCTAGTGGTTCGGATCAGGGTACTGAAGCTTTCTTT.